The 17 T cell receptor beta chains in this list originate from one sample, sequenced in a study of blood T cell repertoires in COVID-19. Method: immunoSEQ multiplex PCR; TCRdb's copy keeps in-frame clones and lacks some. The data hold around 67,000 clones, with 87% observed a single time. Sequencing used peripheral blood. These receptor sequences come from a middle-aged man with active COVID-19.

The V and J genes are TRBV6-2 or TRBV6-3 and TRBJ2-1, with 13 bases aligning to TRBD2. The germline CDR1 and CDR2 sequences are MNHEY and SVGEGT. The V segment lost 2 bases and the J segment 0 bases; nucleotides outside the gene matches: 4. The CDR3 sequence is 18 residues long. This chain's CDR3 is CASSYGTSGTGSYNEQFF. CDR3 DNA: TGTGCCAGCAGTTACGGGACTAGCGGGACGGGCTCCTACAATGAGCAGTTCTTC.

CDR3 region: CASSPAPRSADTQYF. The CDR3 coding sequence is TGTGCCAGCAGCCCTGCGCCCCGTTCCGCAGATACGCAGTATTTT. V is TRBV7-8 and J is TRBJ2-3, with unresolved D. Looked up from germline, CDR1 is SGHVS and CDR2 is FQNEAQ. Trimming removed 5 bases at V and 4 bases at J, with 16 bases between. This CDR3 is built from 15 residues.

As to this clone: The junction differs from germline at one of its ends, possibly a read error. The chain has TRBV28 and TRBJ2-3; 7 bases match TRBD1. Germline CDR1 is MDHEN and CDR2 is SYDVKM. This CDR3 is 14 amino acids long. CDR3 in amino acids: CASSLYPGTETQYF. CDR3 coding DNA: TGTGCCAGCAGTTTATACCCCGGGACAGAAACGCAGTATTTT.

The gene calls are TRBV18 and TRBJ1-3, with D possibly TRBD1 on 6 matching bases. V lost 6 bases to trimming and J lost 2 bases, with 8 bases between them. Germline assignment: CDR1 KGHSH and CDR2 LQKENI. This CDR3 has 13 residues. The CDR3 loop is CASSSGAGNTIYF. CDR3 DNA: TGTGCCAGCTCCTCAGGGGCTGGAAACACCATATATTTT. Drawing the rest from reference TRBV18 and TRBJ1-3, the complete variable domain is NAGVMQNPRHLVRRRGQEARLRCSPMKGHSHVYWYRQLPEEGLKFMVYLQKENIIDESGMPKERFSAEFPKEGPSILRIQQVVRGDSAAYFCASSSGAGNTIYFGEGSWLTVV.

This clone appeared a single time. This chain links TRBV7-3 with TRBJ2-1; TRBD1 agrees at 10 bases. V dropped 3 bases and J dropped 9; count of bases not matched to a gene: 8. Germline V gene lookup returns CDR1 SGHTA and CDR2 FQGTGA. The CDR3 is 15 amino acids. In DNA, the CDR3 is TGTGCCAGCAGCTTGACAGGGGGCGCTGGAGTTGAGCAGTTCTTC. It translates to CASSLTGGAGVEQFF.

This sequence joins TRBV4-3 and TRBJ2-5; possibly TRBD2 for D (6 bases). Germline values: CDR1 LGHNA, CDR2 YSLEER. V lost 1 base and J 4 bases, leaving 16 bases between the germline ends. The CDR3 runs to 16 residues. The DNA of the CDR3 is TGCGCCAGCAGCCAAGTAGCGGAGGGGCGGGGAGAGACCCAGTACTTC. Translating it yields CASSQVAEGRGETQYF.

The gene calls are TRBV4-3 and TRBJ2-7, with D maybe TRBD2 (5 bases). V was shortened by 4 bases and J by 4 bases, with 17 bases between the two germline ends. The CDR3 has 15 amino acids. Germline V CDR1 and CDR2: LGHNA, YSLEER. This CDR3 is CASSRPSRGSYEQYF. The CDR3 region has the DNA TGCGCCAGCAGCCGTCCAAGCCGGGGAAGTTACGAGCAGTACTTC.

The CDR3 loop reads CASSPGPRGEQYF. The CDR3 region has the DNA TGTGCCAGCAGCCCAGGACCCCGGGGGGAGCAGTACTTC. The chain combines TRBV7-2 with TRBJ2-7; D is possibly TRBD2 (6 bases). Trimming stripped 5 bases from V and 7 bases from J, with 15 bases between. The CDR3 runs 13 residues. The germline V gene encodes CDR1 SGHTA and CDR2 FQGNSA.

The chain combines TRBV14 with TRBJ2-3, with unresolved D. Trimming pared 0 bases from V and 0 bases from J, leaving 7 bases between. This CDR3 has 15 residues. Germline V gene lookup returns CDR1 SGHDN and CDR2 FVKESK. CDR3 in amino acids: CASSQDGSSTDTQYF. The CDR3 DNA is TGTGCCAGCAGCCAAGATGGCAGTAGCACAGATACGCAGTATTTT. The whole variable domain, filled in from reference TRBV14 and TRBJ2-3, reads EAGVTQFPSHSVIEKGQTVTLRCDPISGHDNLYWYRRVMGKEIKFLLHFVKESKQDESGMPNNRFLAERTGGTYSTLKVQPAELEDSGVYFCASSQDGSSTDTQYFGPGTRLTVL.

DNA for the CDR3: TGTGCCAGCAGCCAAGGCAGGGCTGGTGGGGCCAACGTCCTGACTTTC. This sequence encodes CASSQGRAGGANVLTF. The chain carries TRBV3-1 (or the pseudogene TRBV3-2) and TRBJ2-6; D is perhaps TRBD1 (5 bases). This CDR3 spans 16 amino acids. Trimming stripped 1 base from V and 3 bases from J, with 10 bases between. Germline assignment: CDR1 LGHDT and CDR2 YNNKEL (reference sequence).

V usage is TRBV9 and J usage is TRBJ1-2; D is perhaps TRBD1 (6 bases). The V end lost 3 bases, the J end lost 8 bases, and 23 bases lay between the germline ends. The CDR3 has 16 residues. Germline values: CDR1 SGDLS, CDR2 YYNGEE. The CDR3 sequence: CASSEGGNDHPRGYTF. The CDR3 nucleotides are TGTGCCAGCAGCGAGGGGGGGAACGATCACCCGCGGGGCTACACCTTC.

CDR3 protein: CASSYSDYRQTQYF. In DNA, the CDR3 is TGTGCCAGCTCCTATAGTGACTATCGACAGACCCAGTACTTC. The J gene is TRBJ2-5, the V gene TRBV18; TRBD2 might be the D (5 bases). V was pared by 6 bases and J by 6 bases, with 17 bases between. The germline V gene has CDR1 KGHSH and CDR2 LQKENI. This CDR3 spans 14 amino acids.

V usage is TRBV11-2 and J usage is TRBJ2-7, with 7 bases aligning to TRBD2. Germline values: CDR1 SGHAT, CDR2 FQNNGV. This CDR3 is 13 amino acids long. V lost 3 bases, J lost 7 bases, and 6 bases stayed unmatched. The CDR3 sequence: CASSFGLVREQYF. The CDR3 bases are TGTGCCAGCAGCTTCGGACTAGTACGTGAGCAGTACTTC. Filled out from reference TRBV11-2 and TRBJ2-7, the complete variable domain reads EAGVAQSPRYKIIEKRQSVAFWCNPISGHATLYWYQQILGQGPKLLIQFQNNGVVDDSQLPKDRFSAERLKGVDSTLKIQPAKLEDSAVYLCASSFGLVREQYFGPGTRLTVT.

The chain recombines TRBV6-5 with TRBJ1-1; D possibly corresponds to TRBD1 (5 bases). This CDR3 region has 15 residues. V lost 6 bases and J 0 bases, leaving 14 bases between the germline ends. Germline V CDR1 and CDR2: MNHEY, SVGAGI. The DNA for the CDR3 is TGTGCCAGCAGGACACAGGTCATCATGAACACTGAAGCTTTCTTT. Translation gives CASRTQVIMNTEAFF.

Concerning this clone: At one end the junction does not follow the germline gene, possibly because of a read error. V gene TRBV5-1 combines with J gene TRBJ1-1; possible D gene TRBD1, 6 bases. The CDR3 is made up of 8 amino acids. Germline lookup yields CDR1 SGHRS and CDR2 YFSETQ. CDR3 region: CASKQGPF. The CDR3 region has the DNA TGCGCCAGCAAGCAGGGGCCCTTT.

CDR3 residues: CASSIEGAGRGFSTDTQYF. The CDR3 nucleotides are TGTGCCAGTAGTATAGAGGGGGCAGGGAGGGGCTTTAGCACAGATACGCAGTATTTT. The V gene is TRBV19, the J gene TRBJ2-3; a weak D match, TRBD2 (7 bases). Germline values: CDR1 LNHDA, CDR2 SQIVND (reference sequence). The CDR3 contains 19 residues. V lost 0 bases, J lost 0 bases, and 19 bases lay in between. The full variable domain, in which reference TRBV19 and TRBJ2-3 provide the parts outside the CDR3, is DGGITQSPKYLFRKEGQNVTLSCEQNLNHDAMYWYRQDPGQGLRLIYYSQIVNDFQKGDIAEGYSVSREKKESFPLTVTSAQKNPTAFYLCASSIEGAGRGFSTDTQYFGPGTRLTVL.

The V gene is TRBV9, the J gene TRBJ2-5, with 12 positions matching TRBD2. The CDR3 totals 17 residues. CDR1 is SGDLS and CDR2 is YYNGEE in the germline V gene. J gave up 4 bases and V 4 bases, and 11 bases lay outside the gene matches. CDR3 amino acids: CASSSGASGRARETQYF. The DNA for the CDR3 is TGTGCCAGCAGCTCGGGGGCTAGCGGGAGGGCAAGAGAGACCCAGTACTTC.